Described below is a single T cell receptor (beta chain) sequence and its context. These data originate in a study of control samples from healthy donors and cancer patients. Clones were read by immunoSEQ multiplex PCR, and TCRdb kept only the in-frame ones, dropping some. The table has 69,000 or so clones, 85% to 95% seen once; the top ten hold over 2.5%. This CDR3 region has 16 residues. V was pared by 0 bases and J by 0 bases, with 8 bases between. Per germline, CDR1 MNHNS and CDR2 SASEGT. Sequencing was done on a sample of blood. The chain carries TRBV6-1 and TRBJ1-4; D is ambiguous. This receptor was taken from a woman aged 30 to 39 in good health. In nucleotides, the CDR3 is TGTGCCAGCAGTGAAGCGCGGGCGTCAACTAATGAAAAACTGTTTTTT. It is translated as CASSEARASTNEKLFF.